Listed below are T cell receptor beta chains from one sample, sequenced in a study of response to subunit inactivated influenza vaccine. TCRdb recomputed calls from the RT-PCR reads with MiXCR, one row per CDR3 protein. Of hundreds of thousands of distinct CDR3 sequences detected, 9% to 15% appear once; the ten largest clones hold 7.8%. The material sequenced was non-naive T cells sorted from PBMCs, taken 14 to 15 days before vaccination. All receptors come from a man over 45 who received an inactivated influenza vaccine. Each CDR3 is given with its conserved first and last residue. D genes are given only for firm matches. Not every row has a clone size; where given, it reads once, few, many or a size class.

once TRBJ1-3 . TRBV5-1 TGCGCCAGCAGCTTGGCCAGCTCTGGAAACACCATATATTTT CASSLASSGNTIYF
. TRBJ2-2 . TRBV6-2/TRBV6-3 TGTGCCAGTAGGGCGTCGGGTACCGGGGAGCTGTTTTTT CASRASGTGELFF
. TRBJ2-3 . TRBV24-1 TGTGCCACCAGTGATTTTAGGGACAGCACAGATACGCAGTATTTT CATSDFRDSTDTQYF
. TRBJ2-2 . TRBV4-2 TGTGCCAGCAGCCCTCGTTTGAACACCGGGGAGCTGTTTTTT CASSPRLNTGELFF
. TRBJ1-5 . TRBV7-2 TGTGCCAGCAGCTTACAGGATAGCAATCAGCCCCAGCATTTT CASSLQDSNQPQHF
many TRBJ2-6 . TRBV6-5 TGTGCCAGCAGTTTTAGGGGGGCCCTAGGTGGCGGGGCCAACGTCCTGACTTTC CASSFRGALGGGANVLTF
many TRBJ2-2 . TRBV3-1 TGTGCCAGCAGCCAGTCCGCGAACACCGGGGAGCTGTTTTTT CASSQSANTGELFF
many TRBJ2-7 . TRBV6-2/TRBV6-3 TGTGCCAGCAGTTACTCGAGGGCTGAGCAGTACTTC CASSYSRAEQYF
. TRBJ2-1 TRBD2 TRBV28 TGTGCCAGCGGACTAGCCTTTCGACATGAGCAGTTCTTC CASGLAFRHEQFF
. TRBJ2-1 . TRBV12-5 TGTGCTAGTGGTTTGGACCATATAGCCCCGAGGGAGGATGAGCAGTTCTTC CASGLDHIAPREDEQFF
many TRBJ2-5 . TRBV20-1 TGCAGTGCTAGAGGTGGGATGTACCAAGAGACCCAGTACTTC CSARGGMYQETQYF
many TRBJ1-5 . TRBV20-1 TGCAGTGCTAGACCCGGGGGGAGCGCTCAGCCCCAGCATTTT CSARPGGSAQPQHF
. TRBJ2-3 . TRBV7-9 TGTGCCAGCAGCTCTCTGCGGGGCGGCACAGATACGCAGTATTTT CASSSLRGGTDTQYF
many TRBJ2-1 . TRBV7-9 TGTGCCAGCAGCTTAGTCCCAGCGGGTCTACGGGAAGAGCAGTTCTTC CASSLVPAGLREEQFF
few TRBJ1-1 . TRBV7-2 TGTGCCAGCAGCATTTCCCGACAGAACACTGAAGCTTTCTTT CASSISRQNTEAFF
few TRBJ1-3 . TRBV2 TGTGCCAGCAGTGAATATGGAAACACCATATATTTT CASSEYGNTIYF
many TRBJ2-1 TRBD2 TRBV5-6 TGTGCCAGCACTGCTAGCGGGCTAGGTGAGCAGTTCTTC CASTASGLGEQFF
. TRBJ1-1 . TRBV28 TGTGCCAGCCTAGCGGGGGCGCGTATAGGGACTGAAGCTTTCTTT CASLAGARIGTEAFF
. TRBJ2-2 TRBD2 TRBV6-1 TGTGCCAGCAGCAGCCATAGCGGGAGGGTGTACACCGGGGAGCTGTTTTTT CASSSHSGRVYTGELFF
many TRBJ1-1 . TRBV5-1 TGCGCCAGCAGAAAGGACAATATGGGAACTGAAGCTTTCTTT CASRKDNMGTEAFF
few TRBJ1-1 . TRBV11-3 TGTGCCAGCAGCTTAGGTGGGGTCAACACTGAAGCTTTCTTT CASSLGGVNTEAFF
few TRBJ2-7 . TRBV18 TGTGCCAGCTCACCAACGGCCGGGAGAACCTCCTACGAGCAGTACTTC CASSPTAGRTSYEQYF
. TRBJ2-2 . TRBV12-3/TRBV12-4 TGTGCCAGCAGCCCGACTAGTATGCTCTCCGGGGAGCTGTTTTTT CASSPTSMLSGELFF
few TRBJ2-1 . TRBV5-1 TGCGCCAGCAGCTTTGATCCAGGGACACTATACAATGAGCAGTTCTTC CASSFDPGTLYNEQFF
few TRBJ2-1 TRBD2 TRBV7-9 TGTGCCAGCAGCTTAGGACGGGGACTAGAGCAGTTCTTC CASSLGRGLEQFF
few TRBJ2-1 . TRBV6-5 TGTGCCAGCAGTTACACCCAGGACCTACCCCACCACAATGAGCAGTTCTTC CASSYTQDLPHHNEQFF
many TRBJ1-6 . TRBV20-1 TGCAGTGCTAGAGGGACGCGGTGGACCTATAATTCACCCCTCCACTTT CSARGTRWTYNSPLHF
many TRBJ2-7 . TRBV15 TGTGCCACCAGCCTCTTAAAGAGCTCCTACGAGCAGTACTTC CATSLLKSSYEQYF
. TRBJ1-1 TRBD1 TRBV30 TGTGCCTGGAGGGACAGGGTGTACACTGAAGCTTTCTTT CAWRDRVYTEAFF
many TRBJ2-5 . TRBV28 TGTGCCAGCAGTCCAAGTAAGGGGAACAGCGCTCGAACCAAGATAAGGCAGTACTTC CASSPSKGNSARTKIRQYF
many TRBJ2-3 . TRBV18 TGTGCCAGCTCACCTGGACGGGGGACGCGGGATACGCAGTATTTT CASSPGRGTRDTQYF
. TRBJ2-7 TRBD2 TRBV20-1 TGCAGTGCTAGGTCTAGCGGGATCTCCTACGAGCAGTACTTC CSARSSGISYEQYF
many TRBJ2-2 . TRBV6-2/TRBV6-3 TGTGCCAGCAGTTACTGGCAGGGCACCGGGGAGCTGTTTTTT CASSYWQGTGELFF
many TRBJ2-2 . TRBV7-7 TGTGCCAGCAGCTCACAGGGCACCGGGGAGCTGTTTTTT CASSSQGTGELFF
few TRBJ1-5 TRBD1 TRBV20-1 TGCAGTGCTAAGGACAGGACGAACTTAAACCAGCATTTT CSAKDRTNLNQHF
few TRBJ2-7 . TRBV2 TGTGCCAGCAGTCAGCGGCAGAACTACGAGCAGTACTTC CASSQRQNYEQYF
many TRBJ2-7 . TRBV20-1 TGCAGTGCTAGAGAACTAACTGGGGGCAGGATCTACGAGCAGTACTTC CSARELTGGRIYEQYF
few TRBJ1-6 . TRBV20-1 TGCAGTGCCGGGGACCGGAGCTCCTATAATTCACCCCTCCACTTT CSAGDRSSYNSPLHF
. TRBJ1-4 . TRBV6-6 TGTGCCAGCAGCTACCTAATGGACGGGTCTGAAAAACTGTTTTTT CASSYLMDGSEKLFF
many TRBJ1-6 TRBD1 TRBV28 TGTGCCAGCAGTTTATTTGGGACAGAGAATTCACCCCTCCACTTT CASSLFGTENSPLHF
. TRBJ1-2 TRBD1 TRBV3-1 TGTGCCAGCAGCTACACAGGGGGCTCCAGTGGCTACACCTTC CASSYTGGSSGYTF
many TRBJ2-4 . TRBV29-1 TGCAGCGGGGGCCCGGCCGGGTACATTCAGTACTTC CSGGPAGYIQYF
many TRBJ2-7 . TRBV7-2 TGTGCCAGCAGCTTAGGGACGGAATACGAGCAGTACTTC CASSLGTEYEQYF
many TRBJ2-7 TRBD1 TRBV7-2 TGTGCCAGCAGCTTAGTCCCGGGGACAGGGGGTGAGCAGTACTTC CASSLVPGTGGEQYF
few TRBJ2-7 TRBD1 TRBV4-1 TGCGCCAGCAGCCACCCGGGGACAGGGACCTACGAGCAGTACTTC CASSHPGTGTYEQYF
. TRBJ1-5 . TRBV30 TGTGCCTGGACCCCCGGGACGTCAAATCAGCCCCAGCATTTT CAWTPGTSNQPQHF
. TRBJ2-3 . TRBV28 TGTGCCAGCAGTCACTTAGCGGTGCTAGGCACAGATACGCAGTATTTT CASSHLAVLGTDTQYF
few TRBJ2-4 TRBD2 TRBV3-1 TGTGCCAGCAGCCCGACGGGACTAGCGGGGGGGGGAAACATTCAGTACTTC CASSPTGLAGGGNIQYF
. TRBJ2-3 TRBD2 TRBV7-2 TGTGCCAGCAGCCCGTGGACTAGCCCCACAGATACGCAGTATTTT CASSPWTSPTDTQYF
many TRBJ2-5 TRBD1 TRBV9 TGTGCCAGCAGCTCCCAGGGGGCCAGAGAGACCCAGTACTTC CASSSQGARETQYF
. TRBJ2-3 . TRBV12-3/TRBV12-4 TGTGCCAGCAGTTTAGGGGCCCACCGGGACCCAGATACGCAGTATTTT CASSLGAHRDPDTQYF
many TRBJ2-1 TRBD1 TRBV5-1 TGCGCCAGCAGCTTGGAGCTGGGACAGGGGTACAATGAGCAGTTCTTC CASSLELGQGYNEQFF
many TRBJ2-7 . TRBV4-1 TGCGCCAGCAGCCAAGCTCCGGGGTTGTACGAGCAGTACTTC CASSQAPGLYEQYF
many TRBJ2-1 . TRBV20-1 TGCAGTGCTAGTCGTGACTACCATGAGCAGTTCTTC CSASRDYHEQFF
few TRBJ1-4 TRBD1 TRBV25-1 TGTGCCAGCATAAGCGACCGGGACAGGGGTGAAAAACTGTTTTTT CASISDRDRGEKLFF